What follows describes a single T cell receptor (beta chain). The antigen remains unidentified. These data belong to a study of immune evolution from preneoplasia to lung adenocarcinoma. General study findings and limits: Normal lung had highest clonality; later lesions appeared denser, more diverse. Normal lung had the highest top T cell clone frequencies.

Looked up from germline, CDR1 is MNHNS and CDR2 is SASEGT. Trimming stripped 7 bases from V and 3 bases from J, with 6 bases between. The CDR3 has 12 amino acids. Measured with immunoSEQ multiplex PCR; TCRdb has only the in-frame clones, and not every one. The repertoire holds about 4,900 clones, about 80% seen once, with around 11% in the top ten. The V call is TRBV6-1, the J call TRBJ2-2; no clear D gene. This receptor was identified in a person aged 60 to 85 with lung adenocarcinoma. The source material was FFPE minimally invasive lung adenocarcinoma tissue. As DNA, the CDR3 is TGTGCCAGCACCTACTACACCGGGGAGCTGTTTTTT. This gives the protein CASTYYTGELFF.